This T cell receptor beta chain was profiled in a study of cytomegalovirus exposure and HLA in healthy donors. General study results and limits: According to an earlier analysis, most TCR beta V segments yielded productive rearrangements about 90% or about 30% of the time. A list of about 180 TCR beta chains associated with cytomegalovirus was given. A later analysis found common viral pathogens apparently linked to several of the most significant clusters.

The CDR3 runs to 14 residues. Germline V lookup: CDR1 SGHRS, CDR2 YFSETQ. V shed 2 bases and J 10 bases; nucleotides not matched to a gene: 6. Regarding this clone: The antigen remains undetermined.

The primer mix had 60 Vbeta and 13 Jbeta primers. The method was immunoSEQ multiplex PCR; TCRdb's version includes in-frame clones alone and lacks a portion of them. Here the sample spans a few hundred thousand clones, 75% to 85% being singletons. The sample comprised PBMCs. The chain joins TRBV5-1 to TRBJ2-7; TRBD2 matches 13 bases. The TCR comes from a girl under 18 in good health and CMV-seronegative. The CDR3 region is CASSLETSGGRQYF. CDR3 nucleotides: TGCGCCAGCAGCTTAGAGACTAGCGGGGGGCGTCAGTACTTC.